This T cell receptor (beta chain) was observed in a study of OX40 agonist ivuxolimab in advanced cancers. Study-wide background: At 0.01 to 10 mg/kg, ivuxolimab was administered intravenously to patients every 2 weeks. Averaging 60 years in age, with a range of roughly 23 to 85, the cohort was 65% to 90% male.

Comment on this clone: Its antigen remains unidentified.

V lost 3 bases, J lost 7 bases, and 11 bases lay in between. The CDR3 totals 12 residues. Germline V lookup: CDR1 SGDLS, CDR2 YYNGEE. Study observations and caveats: CD4+ and CD8+ blood T cells expanded clonally by week 6 at 0.1 to 3.0 mg/kg.

Clones were sequenced by immunoSEQ multiplex PCR, and TCRdb holds only the in-frame ones, with some missing. The data contain some 14,000 clones, 80% of them singletons. The starting material was CD4+ or CD8+ T cells sorted from blood, obtained in a trial of the OX40 agonist ivuxolimab. The origin of this receptor is an adult with an advanced solid tumor such as melanoma, head and neck, liver or kidney cancer. The rearrangement joins TRBV9 to TRBJ2-7; D not resolved. The CDR3 DNA follows: TGTGCCAGCAGCGGTGGGTTGGGGGAGCAGTACTTC. Translated: CASSGGLGEQYF.